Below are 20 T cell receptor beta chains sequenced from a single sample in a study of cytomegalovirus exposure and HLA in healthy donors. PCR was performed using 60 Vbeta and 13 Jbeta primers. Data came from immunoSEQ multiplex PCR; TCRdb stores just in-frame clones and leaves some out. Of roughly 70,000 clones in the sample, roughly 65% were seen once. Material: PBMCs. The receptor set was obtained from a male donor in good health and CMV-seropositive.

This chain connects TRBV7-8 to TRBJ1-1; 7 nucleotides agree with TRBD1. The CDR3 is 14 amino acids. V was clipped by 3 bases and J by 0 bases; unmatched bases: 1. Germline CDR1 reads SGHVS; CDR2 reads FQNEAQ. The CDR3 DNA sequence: TGTGCCAGCAGCTTGGGACAGCTGAACACTGAAGCTTTCTTT. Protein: CASSLGQLNTEAFF.

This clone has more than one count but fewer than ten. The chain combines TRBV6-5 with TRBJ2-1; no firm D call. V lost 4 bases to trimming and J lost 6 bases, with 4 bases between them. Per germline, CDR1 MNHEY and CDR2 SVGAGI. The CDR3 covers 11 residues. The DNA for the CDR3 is TGTGCCAGCAGTTTTAGCAATGAGCAGTTCTTC. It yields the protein CASSFSNEQFF.

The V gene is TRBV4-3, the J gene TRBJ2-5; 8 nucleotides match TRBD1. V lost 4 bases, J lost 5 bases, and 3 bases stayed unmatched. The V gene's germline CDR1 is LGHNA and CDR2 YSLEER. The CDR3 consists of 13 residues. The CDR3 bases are TGCGCCAGCAGCCCACAGGGGGAGGAGACCCAGTACTTC. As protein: CASSPQGEETQYF.

As DNA, the CDR3 is TGTGCCAGCAGTTACAATGCAGGCACTGAAGCTTTCTTT. This gives the protein CASSYNAGTEAFF. The chain employs TRBV6-5 and TRBJ1-1; no definite D call. Trimming took 2 bases from V and 4 from J, leaving 8 bases between them. Germline assignment: CDR1 MNHEY and CDR2 SVGAGI. The CDR3 extends over 13 amino acids.

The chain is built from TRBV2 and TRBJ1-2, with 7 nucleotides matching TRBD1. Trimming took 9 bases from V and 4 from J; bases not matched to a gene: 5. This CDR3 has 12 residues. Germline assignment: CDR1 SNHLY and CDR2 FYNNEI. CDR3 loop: CASRGDSYGYTF. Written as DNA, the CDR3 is TGTGCCAGTAGGGGGGACAGCTATGGCTACACCTTC.

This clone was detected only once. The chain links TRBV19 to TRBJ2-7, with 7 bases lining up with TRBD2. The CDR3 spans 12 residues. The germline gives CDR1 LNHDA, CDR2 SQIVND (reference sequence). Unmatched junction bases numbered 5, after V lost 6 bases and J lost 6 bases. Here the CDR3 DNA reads TGTGCCAGTAGAGGGAGGGACCGCGAGCAGTACTTC. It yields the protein CASRGRDREQYF.

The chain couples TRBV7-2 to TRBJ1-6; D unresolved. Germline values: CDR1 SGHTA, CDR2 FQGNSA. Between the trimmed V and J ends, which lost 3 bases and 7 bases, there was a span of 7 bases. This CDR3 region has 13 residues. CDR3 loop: CASSFLLNSPLHF. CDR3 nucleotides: TGTGCCAGCAGCTTTCTCCTCAATTCACCCCTCCACTTT.

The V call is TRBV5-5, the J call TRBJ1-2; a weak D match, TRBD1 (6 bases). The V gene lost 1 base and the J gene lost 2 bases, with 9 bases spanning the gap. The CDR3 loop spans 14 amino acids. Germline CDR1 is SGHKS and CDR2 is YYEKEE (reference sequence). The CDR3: CASSLRGFNYGYTF. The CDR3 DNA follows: TGTGCCAGCAGCTTGAGGGGGTTCAACTATGGCTACACCTTC. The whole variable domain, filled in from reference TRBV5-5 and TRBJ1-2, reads DAGVTQSPTHLIKTRGQQVTLRCSPISGHKSVSWYQQVLGQGPQFIFQYYEKEERGRGNFPDRFSARQFPNYSSELNVNALLLGDSALYLCASSLRGFNYGYTFGSGTRLTVV.

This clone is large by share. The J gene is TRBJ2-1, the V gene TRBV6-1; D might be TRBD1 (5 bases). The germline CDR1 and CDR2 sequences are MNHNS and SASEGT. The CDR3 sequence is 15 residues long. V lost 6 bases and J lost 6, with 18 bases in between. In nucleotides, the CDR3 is TGTGCCAGCAGGTGTTTGACAGATGAAGGCAATGAGCAGTTCTTC. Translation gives CASRCLTDEGNEQFF.

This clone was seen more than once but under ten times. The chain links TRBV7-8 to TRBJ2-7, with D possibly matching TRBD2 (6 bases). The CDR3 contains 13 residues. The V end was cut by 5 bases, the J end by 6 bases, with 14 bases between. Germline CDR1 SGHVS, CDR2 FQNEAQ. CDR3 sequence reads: CASSPGTSSEQYF. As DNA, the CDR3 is TGTGCCAGCAGCCCCGGGACTTCTTCCGAGCAGTACTTC.

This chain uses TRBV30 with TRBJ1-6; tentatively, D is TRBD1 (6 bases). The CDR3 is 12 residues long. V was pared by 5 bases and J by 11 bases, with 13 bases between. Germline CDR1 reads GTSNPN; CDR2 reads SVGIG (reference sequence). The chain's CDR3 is CAWAYRAPPLHF. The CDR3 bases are TGTGCCTGGGCATACAGGGCCCCACCCCTCCACTTT.

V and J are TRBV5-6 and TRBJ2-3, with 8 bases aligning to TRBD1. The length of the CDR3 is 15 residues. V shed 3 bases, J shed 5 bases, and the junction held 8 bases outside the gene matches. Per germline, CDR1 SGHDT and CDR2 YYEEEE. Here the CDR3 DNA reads TGTGCCAGCAGCTCAAGACAGGGGTCAGGAGATACGCAGTATTTT. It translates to CASSSRQGSGDTQYF.

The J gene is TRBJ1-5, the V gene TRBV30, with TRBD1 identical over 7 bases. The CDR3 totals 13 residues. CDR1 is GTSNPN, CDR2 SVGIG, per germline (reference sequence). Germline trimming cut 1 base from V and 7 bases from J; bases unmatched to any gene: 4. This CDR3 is CAWSASQGQPQHF. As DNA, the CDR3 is TGTGCCTGGAGTGCCTCACAGGGGCAGCCCCAGCATTTT.

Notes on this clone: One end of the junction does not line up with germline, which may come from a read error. The CDR3 sequence is CSSSQEGRGQYF. The CDR3 DNA is TGTTCCAGCAGTCAAGAGGGGAGGGGGCAGTACTTC. This chain uses TRBV7-9 with TRBJ2-7; 7 nucleotides line up with TRBD2. The CDR3 covers 12 residues. Germline V gene data show CDR1 as SEHNR and CDR2 as FQNEAQ (reference sequence).

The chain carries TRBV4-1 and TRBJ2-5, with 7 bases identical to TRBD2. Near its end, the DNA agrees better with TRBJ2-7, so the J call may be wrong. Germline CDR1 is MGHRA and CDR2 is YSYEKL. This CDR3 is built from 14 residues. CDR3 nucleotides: TGCGCCAGCAGCCTAGAGCGGGATTCCTACGAGCAGTACTTC. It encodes CASSLERDSYEQYF.

The CDR3 nucleotides read TGTGCCAGCTCACCACGGGCCCCGGGGGACACTGAAGCTTTCTTT. This encodes CASSPRAPGDTEAFF. This chain connects TRBV18 to TRBJ1-1; possibly TRBD1 for D (5 bases). V was shortened by 1 base and J by 3 bases, with 12 bases between the two germline ends. CDR3 length equals 15 residues. Germline V gene lookup returns CDR1 KGHSH and CDR2 LQKENI.

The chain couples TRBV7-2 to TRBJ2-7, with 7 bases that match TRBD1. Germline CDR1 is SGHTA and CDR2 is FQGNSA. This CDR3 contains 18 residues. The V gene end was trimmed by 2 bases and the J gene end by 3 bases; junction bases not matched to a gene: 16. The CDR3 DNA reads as TGTGCCAGCAGCTTACCAGTTAAGGGGGCGCGGATTGTCTACGAGCAGTACTTC. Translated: CASSLPVKGARIVYEQYF.

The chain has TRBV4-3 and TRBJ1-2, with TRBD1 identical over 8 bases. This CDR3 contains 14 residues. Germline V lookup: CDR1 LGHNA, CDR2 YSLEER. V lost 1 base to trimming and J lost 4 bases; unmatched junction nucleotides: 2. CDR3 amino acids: CASSQGDRGYGYTF. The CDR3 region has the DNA TGCGCCAGCAGCCAAGGTGACAGGGGCTATGGCTACACCTTC.

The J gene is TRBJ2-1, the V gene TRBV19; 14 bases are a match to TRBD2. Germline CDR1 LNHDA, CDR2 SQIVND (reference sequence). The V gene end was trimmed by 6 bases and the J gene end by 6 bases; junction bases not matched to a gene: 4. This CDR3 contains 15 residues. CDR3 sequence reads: CASRPGTSGSNEQFF. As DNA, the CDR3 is TGTGCCAGTAGACCTGGGACTAGCGGGAGCAATGAGCAGTTCTTC.

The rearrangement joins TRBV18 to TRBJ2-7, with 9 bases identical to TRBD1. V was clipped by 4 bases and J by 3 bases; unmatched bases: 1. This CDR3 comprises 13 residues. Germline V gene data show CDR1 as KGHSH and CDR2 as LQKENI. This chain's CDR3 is CASSLGQGYEQYF. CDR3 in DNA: TGTGCCAGCTCACTGGGACAGGGCTACGAGCAGTACTTC.